This passage covers 12 T cell receptor beta chains from one sample sequenced in a study of identical twins. Each CDR3 protein gets one entry after TCRdb re-called the 5' RACE reads with MiXCR. The sample lists 700,000 or so distinct CDR3 sequences; 8% to 9% were seen once. A further study also used this sample, focusing on yellow fever vaccine responses in identical twins.

The source material was PBMCs. The receptor source for this set is a woman under 30 in good health.

This clonotype was seen only a few times. The rearrangement uses TRBV2 and TRBJ1-4; D gene uncertain. The CDR3 is made up of 12 amino acids. Trimming shortened V by 1 base and J by 13 bases, and 10 bases separated the two germline ends. CDR1 is SNHLY and CDR2 is FYNNEI in the germline V gene. CDR3: CASSEEALVLFF. In DNA, the CDR3 is TGTGCCAGCAGTGAAGAGGCTTTGGTACTGTTTTTT.

This clonotype was seen a handful of times. The chain is built from TRBV15 and TRBJ2-1; tentatively, D is TRBD1 or TRBD2 (5 bases each). This CDR3 region has 15 residues. The V end was cut by 0 bases, the J end by 4 bases, with 10 bases between. In germline, CDR1 is LNHNV, CDR2 YYDKDF (reference sequence). The chain's CDR3 is CATSRDRDGYNEQFF. The CDR3 DNA is TGTGCCACCAGCAGAGATCGGGACGGATACAATGAGCAGTTCTTC.

In its sample, this clonotype was seen many times. This chain uses TRBV7-6 with TRBJ2-1; D may be TRBD1 (5 bases). CDR1 is SGHVS and CDR2 is FNYEAQ in the germline V gene. Trimming pared 5 bases from V and 2 bases from J, leaving 13 bases between. The CDR3 runs 15 residues. The CDR3, as DNA: TGTGCCAGCAGCCCAGGGCGGTCCCCCTACAATGAGCAGTTCTTC. Translated, it gives CASSPGRSPYNEQFF.

This clonotype occurred many times. The chain uses TRBV12-3 or TRBV12-4 and TRBJ2-3; D is ambiguous. CDR3 length: 16 amino acids. Deletions cut 6 bases from V and 1 base from J, with 17 bases between. The CDR3 protein is CASSPAHRVGTDTQYF. The CDR3 bases are TGTGCCAGCAGCCCAGCACATAGGGTCGGCACAGATACGCAGTATTTT.

This clonotype turned up a few times. This chain links TRBV6-5 with TRBJ2-5; D is uncertain. CDR3 size: 15 residues. The germline gives CDR1 MNHEY, CDR2 SVGAGI. V was trimmed by 0 bases and J by 7 bases, leaving 15 bases between them. The CDR3 region has the DNA TGTGCCAGCAGTTACTCGAGACGGACCGTTGGGACCCAGTACTTC. Translation gives CASSYSRRTVGTQYF.

Only a few counts were recorded for this clonotype. The rearrangement joins TRBV12-3 or TRBV12-4 to TRBJ1-1; D gene ambiguous. This CDR3 spans 13 amino acids. V gave up 0 bases and J gave up 8 bases, with 10 bases separating them. CDR3 residues: CASSLAGRSEAFF. The CDR3 nucleotides read TGTGCCAGCAGTTTAGCGGGCCGAAGCGAAGCTTTCTTT.

There are a few counts of this clonotype. The CDR3 sequence is CASSQGGAPLNEQFF. CDR3 in DNA: TGTGCCAGCAGCCAGGGGGGGGCTCCCCTCAATGAGCAGTTCTTC. The chain joins TRBV9 to TRBJ2-1; tentatively, D is TRBD1 or TRBD2 (7 bases each). Trimming removed 4 bases at V and 6 bases at J, with 17 bases between. The CDR3 is 15 residues long. The germline CDR1 and CDR2 sequences are SGDLS and YYNGEE. The full variable domain, in which reference TRBV9 and TRBJ2-1 provide the parts outside the CDR3, is DSGVTQTPKHLITATGQRVTLRCSPRSGDLSVYWYQQSLDQGLQFLIQYYNGEERAKGNILERFSAQQFPDLHSELNLSSLELGDSALYFCASSQGGAPLNEQFFGPGTRLTVL.

This clonotype was picked up a small number of times. The chain combines TRBV2 with TRBJ2-7; 11 nucleotides agree with TRBD1. The CDR3 has 15 residues. Looked up from germline, CDR1 is SNHLY and CDR2 is FYNNEI. V lost 6 bases to trimming and J lost 1 base; unmatched junction nucleotides: 5. Here the CDR3 DNA reads TGTGCCAGCAGAACCGGGACAGGGGGTTCCTACGAGCAGTACTTC. Translating it yields CASRTGTGGSYEQYF.

The CDR3 DNA reads TGTGCCAGCAGTTTTCCGTATACAGCTTATGCTTTCTTT. Translation: CASSFPYTAYAFF. This chain connects TRBV28 to TRBJ1-1; D not resolved. The germline V gene encodes CDR1 MDHEN and CDR2 SYDVKM. Deletions cut 3 bases from V and 11 bases from J, with 16 bases between. CDR3 length: 13 amino acids. Full variable domain (rest looked up from reference TRBV28 and TRBJ1-1): DVKVTQSSRYLVKRTGEKVFLECVQDMDHENMFWYRQDPGLGLRLIYFSYDVKMKEKGDIPEGYSVSREKKERFSLILESASTNQTSMYLCASSFPYTAYAFFGQGTRLTVV.

This clonotype was observed many times. V and J are TRBV29-1 and TRBJ2-7; TRBD2 aligns across 8 bases. With V trimmed by 2 bases and J by 4 bases, 10 bases remained unmatched. The CDR3 is 15 residues long. Germline loops: CDR1 SQVTM, CDR2 ANQGSEA. DNA of the CDR3: TGCAGCGTTGAATCTCACGGCGGGGGGATATACGAGCAGTACTTC. Amino acid sequence: CSVESHGGGIYEQYF.

This rearrangement joins TRBV7-2 to TRBJ1-5; D gene ambiguous. Germline CDR1 SGHTA, CDR2 FQGNSA. V was trimmed by 0 bases and J by 4 bases, leaving 10 bases between them. The CDR3 is made up of 15 amino acids. This CDR3 reads CASSLAKRWNQPQHF. In DNA form, the CDR3 reads TGTGCCAGCAGCTTAGCGAAGCGGTGGAATCAGCCCCAGCATTTT.

This clonotype was observed many times. The gene calls are TRBV3-1 and TRBJ2-1, with 9 positions matching TRBD2. V dropped 1 base and J dropped 2; count of bases not matched to a gene: 6. CDR3 length: 17 residues. CDR1 and CDR2 (germline): LGHDT, YNNKEL (reference sequence). DNA of the CDR3: TGTGCCAGCAGCCAAGGTGTAGCGGGAGAGGCCTACAATGAGCAGTTCTTC. This sequence encodes CASSQGVAGEAYNEQFF.